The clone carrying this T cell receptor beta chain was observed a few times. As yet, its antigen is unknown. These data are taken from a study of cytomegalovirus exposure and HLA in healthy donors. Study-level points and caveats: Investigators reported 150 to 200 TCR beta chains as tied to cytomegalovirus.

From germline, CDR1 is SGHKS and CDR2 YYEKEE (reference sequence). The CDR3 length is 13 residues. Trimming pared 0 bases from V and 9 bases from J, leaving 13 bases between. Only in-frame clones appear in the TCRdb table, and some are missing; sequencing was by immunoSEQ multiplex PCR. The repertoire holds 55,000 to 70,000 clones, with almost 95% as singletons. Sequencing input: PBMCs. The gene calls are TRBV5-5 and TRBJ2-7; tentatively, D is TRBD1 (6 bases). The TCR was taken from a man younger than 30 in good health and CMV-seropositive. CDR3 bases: TGTGCCAGCAGCTTGGCTCCAGGGGATGGGCAGTACTTC. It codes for CASSLAPGDGQYF.